One sample yielded the 13 T cell receptor beta chains listed below, sequenced in a study of cytomegalovirus exposure and HLA in healthy donors. The PCR used 60 Vbeta and 13 Jbeta primers. Method: immunoSEQ multiplex PCR; TCRdb's copy keeps in-frame clones and lacks some. The repertoire includes 99,000 or so clones, about 85% of them detected once, and approximately 4% sits in the top ten. Sample: PBMCs. The receptors derive from a female donor in good health and CMV-seropositive.

The rearrangement joins TRBV28 to TRBJ2-4; tentatively, D is TRBD1 (6 bases). Germline V lookup: CDR1 MDHEN, CDR2 SYDVKM. The V end lost 2 bases, the J end lost 7 bases, and 9 bases lay between the germline ends. The CDR3 covers 13 residues. CDR3: CASSLRQGNIQYF. The CDR3 DNA reads as TGTGCCAGCAGTTTAAGGCAGGGGAACATTCAGTACTTC.

The chain links TRBV28 to TRBJ1-5, with 7 bases identical to TRBD1. Germline trimming cut 2 bases from V and 5 bases from J; bases unmatched to any gene: 3. CDR1 is MDHEN and CDR2 is SYDVKM in the germline V gene. The CDR3 has 14 residues. DNA for the CDR3: TGTGCCAGCAGTTTACTGGGACAGTATCAGCCCCAGCATTTT. Translated, it gives CASSLLGQYQPQHF.

The gene calls are TRBV19 and TRBJ1-3, with no clear D. The CDR3 has 16 amino acids. Germline V lookup: CDR1 LNHDA, CDR2 SQIVND (reference sequence). Trimming took 5 bases from V and 0 from J, leaving 14 bases between them. CDR3 loop: CASSLRRDNSGNTIYF. The CDR3 DNA reads as TGTGCCAGTAGTTTGCGGCGGGATAACTCTGGAAACACCATATATTTT.

The CDR3 spells CAISDPRGGNEQFF. The CDR3 DNA is TGTGCCATCAGTGATCCGAGGGGGGGCAATGAGCAGTTCTTC. The gene calls are TRBV10-3 and TRBJ2-1; TRBD2 is a possible D gene (7 bases). The CDR3 totals 14 residues. V lost 3 bases and J lost 6, with 12 bases in between. Germline loops: CDR1 ENHRY, CDR2 SYGVKD.

V and J are TRBV28 and TRBJ2-7; TRBD2 matches at 11 bases. Losses at the gene ends were 5 bases for V and 1 base for J; bases not matched to a gene: 4. This CDR3 is 15 amino acids long. CDR1 and CDR2 from the germline V gene are MDHEN and SYDVKM. This CDR3 is CASSLTSGISYEQYF. DNA for the CDR3: TGTGCCAGCAGTCTGACTAGCGGGATATCCTACGAGCAGTACTTC.

DNA of the CDR3: TGTGCCAGCAGCTTGGCGGGGTTAAGAGAATTTACAGATACGCAGTATTTT. Amino acids: CASSLAGLREFTDTQYF. The rearrangement joins TRBV7-9 to TRBJ2-3; D might be TRBD2 (6 bases). V was clipped by 3 bases and J by 3 bases, with 19 bases between them. Germline values: CDR1 SEHNR, CDR2 FQNEAQ (reference sequence). This CDR3 is 17 amino acids long.

The V call is TRBV28, the J call TRBJ1-5; 8 positions agree with TRBD1. V shed 1 base and J 3 bases; nucleotides not matched to a gene: 5. In germline, CDR1 is MDHEN, CDR2 SYDVKM. The CDR3 runs 16 residues. This chain's CDR3 is CASSLLGQEINQPQHF. CDR3 nucleotides: TGTGCCAGCAGTTTATTGGGACAGGAAATCAATCAGCCCCAGCATTTT.

The gene calls are TRBV18 and TRBJ2-2; D may be TRBD1 (6 bases). The CDR3 length is 15 residues. The V end lost 2 bases, the J end lost 3 bases, and 10 bases lay between the germline ends. Germline CDR1 KGHSH, CDR2 LQKENI. CDR3 region: CASSPWDTYTGELFF. The CDR3 region has the DNA TGTGCCAGCTCACCATGGGACACTTACACCGGGGAGCTGTTTTTT.

The gene calls are TRBV27 and TRBJ1-3; D remains unclear. Germline V lookup: CDR1 MNHEY, CDR2 SMNVEV (reference sequence). V lost 5 bases to trimming and J lost 0 bases, with 8 bases between them. The CDR3 extends over 14 amino acids. The CDR3 DNA reads TGTGCCAGCAGTCCCGGGAGCTCTGGAAACACCATATATTTT. Amino acids: CASSPGSSGNTIYF.

The CDR3 protein is CASSDQPQGLNYGYTF. The CDR3, as DNA: TGTGCCAGCAGTGACCAACCTCAGGGGCTTAACTATGGCTACACCTTC. This rearrangement joins TRBV6-4 to TRBJ1-2, with a weak D call TRBD1 (6 bases). The CDR3 sequence is 16 residues long. The germline V gene has CDR1 MRHNA and CDR2 SNTAGT. V lost 2 bases, J lost 1 base, and 14 bases lay in between.

The chain carries TRBV28 and TRBJ1-3; D unclear. The V gene lost 5 bases and the J gene lost 2 bases, with 25 bases spanning the gap. The CDR3 loop spans 19 amino acids. Germline V gives CDR1 MDHEN, CDR2 SYDVKM. CDR3 region: CASSTPGNEFGETGNTIYF. In DNA, the CDR3 is TGTGCCAGCAGTACCCCAGGAAACGAATTTGGGGAGACTGGAAACACCATATATTTT.

This clone was seen only a few times. The rearrangement uses TRBV6-5 and TRBJ2-7; a possible D gene is TRBD1 (6 bases). V dropped 6 bases and J dropped 0 bases, with 9 bases sitting between them. In germline, CDR1 is MNHEY, CDR2 SVGAGI. The CDR3 is 13 amino acids. The CDR3 loop is CASSRDNSYEQYF. CDR3 sequence (DNA): TGTGCCAGCAGCCGGGACAACTCCTACGAGCAGTACTTC.

The chain carries TRBV5-6 and TRBJ2-1, with D perhaps matching TRBD2 (5 bases). Germline values: CDR1 SGHDT, CDR2 YYEEEE. The CDR3 length is 14 residues. V lost 0 bases to trimming and J lost 8 bases, with 12 bases between them. The CDR3 here is CASSLGLLFDEQFF. CDR3 DNA: TGTGCCAGCAGCTTGGGACTACTCTTTGATGAGCAGTTCTTC.